Below are 25 T cell receptor beta chains sequenced from a single sample in a study of shared clonotypes between healthy human individuals. Naive CD8 cells comprised CD45RO-negative, CCR7-positively selected cells, excluding terminally differentiated effector memory CD45RA+ cells. This table comes from immunoSEQ multiplex PCR, and its TCRdb copy is limited to in-frame clones, with some not included. The table lists hundreds of thousands of clones, 85% to 95% of them singletons. The sample taken for sequencing was naive CD8+ T cells sorted from blood. The receptors shown here come from a woman in her twenties or thirties in good health.

The V and J genes are TRBV27 and TRBJ1-1; weak D call: TRBD1 (5 bases). The CDR3 has 15 amino acids. Germline assignment: CDR1 MNHEY and CDR2 SMNVEV (reference sequence). V was pared by 2 bases and J by 3 bases, with 13 bases between. CDR3 protein: CASSLGWTPDTEAFF. In nucleotides, the CDR3 is TGTGCCAGCAGTTTAGGGTGGACACCAGACACTGAAGCTTTCTTT.

The table lists this clone with a count of one. The chain employs TRBV19 and TRBJ2-7; D is unclear. Germline lookup yields CDR1 LNHDA and CDR2 SQIVND (reference sequence). The CDR3 has 13 residues. V lost 3 bases to trimming and J lost 4 bases, with 10 bases between them. The CDR3 protein is CASSIGEPYEQYF. Written as DNA, the CDR3 is TGTGCCAGTAGTATTGGGGAACCTTACGAGCAGTACTTC.

The V and J genes are TRBV4-1 and TRBJ2-7; TRBD1 might be the D (5 bases). Looked up from germline, CDR1 is MGHRA and CDR2 is YSYEKL. Trimming stripped 6 bases from V and 4 bases from J, with 22 bases between. This CDR3 has 16 residues. CDR3 nucleotide sequence: TGCGCCAGCAGAACAACCTTAGGGGATAATCCGTACGAGCAGTACTTC. It yields the protein CASRTTLGDNPYEQYF.

This clone was picked up one time. The chain couples TRBV2 to TRBJ1-2, with 9 bases aligning to TRBD1. Losses at the gene ends were 6 bases for V and 7 bases for J; bases not matched to a gene: 12. Germline-derived CDR1 and CDR2 are SNHLY and FYNNEI. CDR3 size: 15 residues. As DNA, the CDR3 is TGTGCCAGCAGCGGGGAGGGACAGGGATGGCTTGGCTACACCTTC. Residues: CASSGEGQGWLGYTF. Using reference TRBV2 and TRBJ1-2 for the parts outside the CDR3, the full variable domain is EPEVTQTPSHQVTQMGQEVILRCVPISNHLYFYWYRQILGQKVEFLVSFYNNEISEKSEIFDDQFSVERPDGSNFTLKIRSTKLEDSAMYFCASSGEGQGWLGYTFGSGTRLTVV.

The V and J genes are TRBV11-2 and TRBJ2-7, with 8 bases fitting TRBD1. The germline gives CDR1 SGHAT, CDR2 FQNNGV. The CDR3 loop spans 13 amino acids. J gave up 8 bases and V 5 bases, and 8 bases lay outside the gene matches. CDR3 loop: CASSPGTGVKQYF. CDR3 nucleotides: TGTGCCAGCAGCCCAGGGACAGGTGTGAAGCAGTACTTC.

In its sample, this clone was seen once. This chain links TRBV7-9 with TRBJ2-7; D not resolved. Trimming took 4 bases from V and 1 from J, leaving 8 bases between them. The CDR3 runs 13 residues. The germline V gene encodes CDR1 SEHNR and CDR2 FQNEAQ (reference sequence). The CDR3 loop reads CASSSDKSYEQYF. CDR3 DNA sequence: TGTGCCAGCAGCTCCGATAAATCCTACGAGCAGTACTTC.

J is TRBJ2-7 and V is TRBV5-4; tentative D call: TRBD1 (6 bases). Germline CDR1 reads SGHNT; CDR2 reads YYREEE (reference sequence). Trimming shortened V by 3 bases and J by 2 bases, and 9 bases separated the two germline ends. This CDR3 region has 13 residues. CDR3 region: CASSYSGAYEQYF. DNA of the CDR3: TGTGCCAGCAGCTATTCAGGGGCCTACGAGCAGTACTTC.

V is TRBV10-2 and J is TRBJ1-1; 7 bases map to TRBD1. CDR1 and CDR2 from the germline V gene are WSHSY and SAAADI. After removal of 9 bases from V and 0 bases from J, the junction contained 4 bases not matched to a gene. This CDR3 has 13 amino acids. The CDR3 protein is CASATGMNTEAFF. The CDR3, as DNA: TGCGCCAGTGCGACAGGGATGAACACTGAAGCTTTCTTT.

The chain couples TRBV28 to TRBJ2-3; D gene unclear. V dropped 5 bases and J dropped 2 bases, with 14 bases sitting between them. The CDR3 extends over 15 amino acids. Germline assignment: CDR1 MDHEN and CDR2 SYDVKM. CDR3 nucleotides: TGTGCCAGCAGTCCTCCACGGGTTCCCACAGATACGCAGTATTTT. Encoded protein: CASSPPRVPTDTQYF.

The chain joins TRBV19 to TRBJ1-3; D gene uncertain. With 5 bases removed from V and 0 bases from J, the gap between germline ends came to 8 bases. CDR1 and CDR2 from the germline V gene are LNHDA and SQIVND (reference sequence). CDR3 length: 14 amino acids. Here the CDR3 DNA reads TGTGCCAGTAGTGCAGGTATCTCTGGAAACACCATATATTTT. This encodes CASSAGISGNTIYF.

The chain recombines TRBV18 with TRBJ1-4; D gene ambiguous. This CDR3 has 14 residues. Germline V lookup: CDR1 KGHSH, CDR2 LQKENI. V gave up 8 bases and J gave up 0 bases, with 10 bases separating them. In DNA form, the CDR3 reads TGTGCCAGCCCTCAAGTAGCAACTAATGAAAAACTGTTTTTT. This sequence encodes CASPQVATNEKLFF.

The chain carries TRBV4-1 and TRBJ1-1; D is unresolved. Trimming took 0 bases from V and 2 from J, leaving 7 bases between them. This CDR3 has 14 amino acids. Germline CDR1 reads MGHRA; CDR2 reads YSYEKL. CDR3 nucleotides: TGCGCCAGCAGCCAAGAAGCAGGAAACACTGAAGCTTTCTTT. Encoded protein: CASSQEAGNTEAFF.

V is TRBV28 and J is TRBJ1-2; D gene uncertain. The V end was cut by 5 bases, the J end by 8 bases, with 12 bases between. The CDR3 has 12 amino acids. CDR1 and CDR2 from the germline V gene are MDHEN and SYDVKM. CDR3 sequence (DNA): TGTGCCAGCAGTCTGGGTATGGTCGGCTACACCTTC. It is translated as CASSLGMVGYTF.

CDR3 loop: CAISESSIPYEQYF. The CDR3 DNA reads as TGTGCCATCAGTGAGTCGTCGATACCCTACGAGCAGTACTTC. The V and J genes are TRBV10-3 and TRBJ2-7; D unclear. The V and J ends lost 0 bases and 2 bases respectively, with 8 bases between them. CDR3 length equals 14 residues. Germline V gene lookup returns CDR1 ENHRY and CDR2 SYGVKD.

V gene TRBV28 combines with J gene TRBJ2-7; D gene unclear. Trimming removed 4 bases at V and 3 bases at J, with 19 bases between. Germline V gene sequence: CDR1 MDHEN, CDR2 SYDVKM. CDR3 size: 16 residues. The CDR3 DNA is TGTGCCAGCAGTTCCATTTTGGGGTTCCATGTCTACGAGCAGTACTTC. Translating gives CASSSILGFHVYEQYF.

The chain uses TRBV29-1 and TRBJ1-2; D is ambiguous. V was clipped by 8 bases and J by 3 bases, with 10 bases between them. Per germline, CDR1 SQVTM and CDR2 ANQGSEA. The CDR3 has 11 amino acids. In DNA, the CDR3 is TGCAGCACCTTAGGCGACTATGGCTACACCTTC. Protein: CSTLGDYGYTF.

The genes are TRBV15 and TRBJ1-5; tentatively, D is TRBD1 (6 bases). The CDR3 is made up of 14 amino acids. Trimming took 9 bases from V and 1 from J, leaving 13 bases between them. Germline V CDR1 and CDR2: LNHNV, YYDKDF (reference sequence). The CDR3 DNA reads TGTGCCACTCAAGGGGGGTTCAGCAATCAGCCCCAGCATTTT. Protein sequence: CATQGGFSNQPQHF.

The J gene is TRBJ2-5, the V gene TRBV13; possibly TRBD2 for D (5 bases). The closer fit of TRBJ2-7 to the DNA end suggests the J call may be wrong. Germline loops: CDR1 PRHDT, CDR2 FYEKMQ (reference sequence). The CDR3 runs to 14 residues. CDR3 DNA: TGTGCCAGCAGCCCTCGGGTAAAGGAGGACGAGCAGTACTTC. Translation gives CASSPRVKEDEQYF.

J is TRBJ2-4 and V is TRBV15, with D hard to call. Germline V CDR1 and CDR2: LNHNV, YYDKDF (reference sequence). V lost 3 bases and J 7 bases, leaving 10 bases between the germline ends. The CDR3 totals 13 residues. The CDR3 region is CATSSPRRNIQYF. For the CDR3, the DNA is TGTGCCACCAGCAGCCCCCGACGGAACATTCAGTACTTC.

V usage is TRBV11-2 and J usage is TRBJ2-1; TRBD2 might be the D (5 bases). With 6 bases removed from V and 3 bases from J, the gap between germline ends came to 6 bases. The CDR3 sequence is 12 residues long. The germline CDR1 and CDR2 sequences are SGHAT and FQNNGV. The CDR3 DNA reads TGTGCCAGCAGAGGACTCTACAATGAGCAGTTCTTC. Amino acid sequence: CASRGLYNEQFF.

V usage is TRBV19 and J usage is TRBJ2-1, with 12 bases identical to TRBD2. Germline V gives CDR1 LNHDA, CDR2 SQIVND (reference sequence). V was pared by 3 bases and J by 4 bases, with 7 bases of the junction left unmatched. CDR3 size: 17 residues. The CDR3 reads CASSIVLAGGDYNEQFF. The DNA of the CDR3 is TGTGCCAGTAGTATTGTTCTAGCGGGAGGGGATTACAATGAGCAGTTCTTC.

The V and J genes are TRBV4-1 and TRBJ2-2; 10 bases fit TRBD2. CDR1 and CDR2 from the germline V gene are MGHRA and YSYEKL. V lost 0 bases and J lost 6; bases outside the gene matches: 10. The CDR3 length is 18 residues. The CDR3 DNA sequence: TGCGCCAGCAGCCAAGAAGCGGGAGGGCCTATCTCTGCCGGGGAGCTGTTTTTT. This gives the protein CASSQEAGGPISAGELFF.

The J gene is TRBJ2-1, the V gene TRBV25-1, with D perhaps being TRBD1 or TRBD2 (6 bases each). V dropped 4 bases and J dropped 5 bases, with 9 bases sitting between them. The CDR3 length is 13 residues. Germline assignment: CDR1 MGHDK and CDR2 SYGVNS. CDR3 in amino acids: CASSVGGHNEQFF. In DNA, the CDR3 is TGTGCCAGCAGTGTCGGGGGCCACAATGAGCAGTTCTTC.

This sequence joins TRBV28 and TRBJ2-3, with D perhaps given as TRBD1 or TRBD2 (6 bases each). The CDR3 loop spans 14 amino acids. Trimming cost V 7 bases and J 2 bases, with 13 bases left between them. The germline gives CDR1 MDHEN, CDR2 SYDVKM. As DNA, the CDR3 is TGTGCCAGCAACAGGGACTCAGACACAGATACGCAGTATTTT. It codes for CASNRDSDTDTQYF.

V usage is TRBV7-8 and J usage is TRBJ2-1; TRBD2 aligns across 7 bases. Germline CDR1 is SGHVS and CDR2 is FQNEAQ. The CDR3 totals 16 residues. After removal of 7 bases from V and 7 bases from J, the junction contained 16 bases not matched to a gene. CDR3 residues: CASTSRESLRGNEQFF. CDR3 DNA: TGTGCCAGCACATCGCGGGAGTCCCTCCGGGGAAATGAGCAGTTCTTC.